This entry describes one TCR beta chain. Antigen unknown. This entry comes from a study of response to subunit inactivated influenza vaccine. Overall study findings and caveats: There was a suggestion from the authors that each seasonal influenza vaccination recruits few new T cells.

After removal of 3 bases from V and 5 bases from J, the junction contained 5 bases not matched to a gene. This CDR3 spans 15 amino acids. TCRdb recomputed calls from the RT-PCR reads with MiXCR, one row per CDR3 protein. The table includes 450,000 to 600,000 distinct CDR3 sequences, more than 15% detected once. The sequence was collected from a man aged 50 to 75 who received an inactivated influenza vaccine. The J gene is TRBJ1-5, the V gene TRBV12-3 or TRBV12-4; 9 positions agree with TRBD1. The material sequenced was CD4+ T cells sorted from PBMCs, taken less than 30 months after vaccination. The CDR3 loop is CASSFDRGSYQPQHF. The CDR3, as DNA: TGTGCCAGCAGTTTTGACAGGGGGAGTTATCAGCCCCAGCATTTT.